This T cell receptor beta chain appears in the sequencing data of a study of blood T cell repertoires in COVID-19. This clone has a handful of counts. This CDR3 is 15 amino acids long. Germline-derived CDR1 and CDR2 are ENHRY and SYGVKD. V gave up 4 bases and J gave up 5 bases; unmatched junction bases: 5. Per the original data handling: Estimated nucleated cell counts came from reference gene primer amplification. TCRdb's table, derived via immunoSEQ multiplex PCR, lists solely in-frame clones and lacks some. V and J calls and clone size are as listed in that table; D and trimming were resolved from the DNA. Among around 190,000 clones listed, 80% to 90% were seen once.

This TCR was sampled from a man aged 18 to 35 with acute COVID-19. This rearrangement joins TRBV10-3 to TRBJ2-1; TRBD1 agrees at 10 bases. Input material: PBMCs or T cells enriched from blood (not recorded which). The CDR3 coding sequence is TGTGCCATCAGTGGCGGACAGGGGGTCAACAATGAGCAGTTCTTC. Protein: CAISGGQGVNNEQFF.